The subject of this entry is one T cell receptor beta chain. TCRdb re-called the 5' RACE reads and shows each CDR3 protein once, DNA omitted. The sample's table shows roughly 390,000 distinct CDR3 sequences. These data are taken from a study of T cells expressing NK-cell markers. Germline CDR1 reads SQVTM; CDR2 reads ANQGSEA. The CDR3 spans 13 residues. The material sequenced was blood T cells: a sorted CD56 or NKG2C T cell subset, CD4+ or CD8+ T cells, or bulk PBMC T cells (not recorded which). This chain uses TRBV29-1 with TRBJ2-2; TCRdb lists TRBD2, though no DNA is available to test this call. This sequence originates from a woman in her forties or fifties in good health. The CDR3: CSVEAGGNGELFF.